What follows describes a single TCR beta chain. Its antigen remains undetermined. It has no much larger one-base neighbor in the sample; base qualities were not kept. CD8 naive samples were CD45RO-negative cells positively selected for CCR7, giving a CD45RA+CCR7+ population that excluded TemRA cells. The donors were healthy, HIV-negative adults with no recently reported acute infections or vaccinations. Every donor was a Caucasian adult residing in Nashville, Tennessee, USA. After blood collection by leukapheresis, PBMCs were isolated using Ficoll-Histopaque density gradient centrifugation and then cryopreserved in the vapor phase of liquid nitrogen. Analytical flow cytometry was used to check the purity and quantity of each magnetically sorted T cell population. Each sorted fraction had its genomic DNA isolated and then quantified by UV absorbance on a Nanodrop 2000c. Using the deep immunoSEQ assay, TCR CDR3 regions were amplified from genomic DNA by multiplex PCR. Extracted genomic DNA from each cell subset was spread evenly across all wells of several immunoSEQ 96-well plates, with each plate serving as a replicate. For sorted subsets, approximately 200 ng of genomic DNA, equivalent to 25,000 to 35,000 T cell genomes, went into each replicate PCR. Purified libraries were quantified with a Qubit 3.0 fluorometer, sized on a Bioanalyzer 2100, and re-quantified with the KAPA Library Quantification kit. Every immunoSEQ 96-well plate was sequenced on a separate single-read 150-cycle Illumina NextSeq 550 flow cell. The study's own analysis went as follows. The immunoSEQ output contained only junctional sequences without quality scores, so filtering could not match that applied to full-length reads. To assign V/J genes and CDR3, sequences were annotated using PyIR, a Python wrapper for IgBLAST v1.9, with IMGT germline references. Reads were removed for weak V/J assignments (E-value above 1e-6), missing CDR3, stop codons, out-of-frame junctions, or ambiguous translated residues. A V3J clonotype was defined by an identical inferred V gene, J gene, and CDR3 amino acid sequence. Percentage overlap between repertoires was calculated by dividing the number of shared unique clonotypes by the size of the smaller repertoire. RTK rarefaction, the Chao1 estimator, and Recon v2.1 estimates of unobserved clonotypes were used to assess repertoire richness. OLGA was used to compute generation probabilities for all TCRbeta clonotypes that the gDNA method yielded from several donors. This immuneACCESS table, as held by TCRdb, lists in-frame sequences with V and J called but not all clones. Of the missing ones, under half trace to an unresolved V gene in checked studies; the others have no known cause. V and J calls and clone size are as listed in that table; D and trimming were resolved from the DNA. The sample table contains about 680,000 clones; only one count was recorded for roughly 94% of them. Roughly 22% of the sample is taken by the ten largest.

The source of the sample is a study of shared clonotypes between healthy human individuals (TCRdb year 2020). Regarding the research as a whole: Two women and a few men aged 18 to 49 years were included in the cohort. Per donor, leukapheresis produced somewhere between about 0.9 and 9 billion PBMCs. For each donor, three plates each were used for CD4 naive and CD4 memory, two plates were used for CD8 naive, and one plate was used for CD8 memory. Blood TCR repertoires of a handful of healthy adults were deeply sequenced to estimate repertoire size and the extent of clonotype sharing between individuals. Different laboratories and diverse techniques were used to prepare libraries and sequence TCR repertoires, to increase sequencing depth and limit assay-specific biases.

Overall study outcomes, separate from this receptor: Sampling was restricted to blood, and TCR repertoires in tissue are likely to differ from TCR repertoires in blood. Even with the large sequencing depth, rarefaction of the sorted-subset datasets indicated that sequencing was incomplete. Based on pairwise subsampling, the degree of clonotype sharing among donors was expected to be affected by sequencing depth. Approximately 5% of naive CD4, approximately 3.7% of naive CD8, approximately 2.2% of memory CD4, and about 0.4% of memory CD8 clonotypes were shared across a few donors. Larger estimated clonotype richness was generally found for naive subsets than for memory subsets. Higher generation probabilities were observed for clonotypes shared by all four sorted-subset donors than for non-shared clonotypes. The genetic and exposure-history diversity represented was limited by the small number of donors.

The CDR3 runs 15 residues from the cysteine to the phenylalanine. Just CDR3 DNA is preserved here, 45 bases in frame from base 1. V loses 1 base, J loses 2 bases, and the germline ends lie 12 bases apart. The germline V gene encodes CDR1 MNHEY and CDR2 SMNVEV (reference sequence). Sequenced sample: naive CD8+ T cells sorted from blood. Taken with the paper, the label for cell subset or site translates to: CD45RA+CCR7+. Recombination connected TRBV27 to TRBJ2-7; TRBD1 could be the D gene, as 6 bases match. This sequence was found in a man aged 30 to 45 in good health. The DNA reads as follows: TGTGCCAGCAGTTTATGGGGGCTGGGGACCTACGAGCAGTACTTC. Protein translation: CASSLWGLGTYEQYF.